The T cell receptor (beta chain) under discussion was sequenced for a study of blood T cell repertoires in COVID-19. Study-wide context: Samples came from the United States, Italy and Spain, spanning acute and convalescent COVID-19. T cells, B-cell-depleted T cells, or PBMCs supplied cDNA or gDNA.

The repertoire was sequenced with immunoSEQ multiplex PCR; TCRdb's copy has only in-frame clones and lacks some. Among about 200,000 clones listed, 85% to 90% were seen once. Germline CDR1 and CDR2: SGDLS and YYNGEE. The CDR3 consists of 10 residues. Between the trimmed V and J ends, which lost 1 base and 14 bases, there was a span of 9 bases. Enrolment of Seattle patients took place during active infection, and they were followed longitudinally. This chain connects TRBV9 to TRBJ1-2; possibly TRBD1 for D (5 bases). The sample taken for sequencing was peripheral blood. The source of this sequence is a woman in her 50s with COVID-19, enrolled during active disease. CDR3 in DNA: TGTGCCAGCAGCGTAAGGGGTCCTACCTTC. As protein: CASSVRGPTF.